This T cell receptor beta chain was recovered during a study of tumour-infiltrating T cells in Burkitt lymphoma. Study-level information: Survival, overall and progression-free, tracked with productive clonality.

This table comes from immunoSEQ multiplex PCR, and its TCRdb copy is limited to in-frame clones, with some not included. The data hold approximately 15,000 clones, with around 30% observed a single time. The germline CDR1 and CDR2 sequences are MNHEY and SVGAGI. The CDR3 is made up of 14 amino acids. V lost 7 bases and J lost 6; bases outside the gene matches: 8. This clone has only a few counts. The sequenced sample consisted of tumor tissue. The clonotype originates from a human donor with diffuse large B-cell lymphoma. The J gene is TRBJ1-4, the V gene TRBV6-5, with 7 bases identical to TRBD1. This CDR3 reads CASTPTGRDEKLFF. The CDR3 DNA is TGTGCCAGCACCCCGACAGGGAGGGATGAAAAACTGTTTTTT.